Listed below are T cell receptor beta chains from one sample, sequenced in a study of cytomegalovirus exposure and HLA in healthy donors. Measured with immunoSEQ multiplex PCR; TCRdb has only the in-frame clones, and not every one. This repertoire comprises some 64,000 clones; its ten largest clones make up about 1.8%. The sequenced material came from PBMCs. The receptors were gathered from a woman aged 25 to 39 in good health and CMV-seronegative. CDR3s include the opening cysteine and the closing phenylalanine or tryptophan. A D gene is named only where the DNA matches it firmly.

TRBD2	18	TRBV14	TRBJ2-7	CASSADDGTSGFSYEQYF	TGTGCCAGCAGCGCAGACGACGGGACTAGCGGGTTCTCCTACGAGCAGTACTTC
-	13	TRBV14	TRBJ1-1	CASSQEYRGAAFF	TGTGCCAGCAGCCAAGAATATCGGGGAGCCGCTTTCTTT
-	14	TRBV6-1	TRBJ2-3	CASTQGGVPDTQYF	TGTGCCAGCACCCAAGGGGGGGTTCCAGATACGCAGTATTTT
TRBD1	13	TRBV11-2	TRBJ2-7	CASGQGIFYEQYF	TGTGCCAGCGGACAGGGAATCTTCTACGAGCAGTACTTC
TRBD2	17	TRBV5-1	TRBJ2-7	CASSLEGLAGGMYEQYF	TGCGCCAGCAGCTTGGAGGGACTAGCGGGAGGTATGTACGAGCAGTACTTC
-	14	TRBV19	TRBJ1-1	CASKKDNPNTEAFF	TGTGCCAGTAAAAAGGACAACCCGAACACTGAAGCTTTCTTT
TRBD1	18	TRBV6-1	TRBJ1-5	CASSEGTGGRWYIQPQHF	TGTGCCAGCAGTGAGGGGACAGGGGGCAGGTGGTATATCCAGCCCCAGCATTTT
-	14	TRBV28	TRBJ2-1	CASTPSDRYNEQFF	TGTGCCAGCACCCCATCGGACAGATACAATGAGCAGTTCTTC
TRBD1	18	TRBV4-1	TRBJ1-1	CASSQVGGQGRWNTEAFF	TGCGCCAGCAGCCAAGTGGGAGGACAGGGACGTTGGAACACTGAAGCTTTCTTT
-	16	TRBV11-2	TRBJ2-3	CASSLVSQGRSDTQYF	TGTGCCAGCAGCTTAGTTTCCCAGGGGCGGTCTGATACGCAGTATTTT
TRBD2	15	TRBV6-5	TRBJ2-7	CASSYSGSSSYEQYF	TGTGCCAGCAGCTATAGCGGGAGTTCCTCCTACGAGCAGTACTTC
-	17	TRBV11-2	TRBJ1-2	CASTRGTRAGGLYGYTF	TGTGCCAGCACCCGAGGGACAAGGGCCGGTGGTCTCTATGGCTACACCTTC
-	12	TRBV19	TRBJ1-2	CASSQTNYGYTF	TGTGCCAGTAGCCAAACTAACTATGGCTACACCTTC
TRBD2	16	TRBV4-1	TRBJ2-7	CASSQDTVAGIREQYF	TGCGCCAGCAGCCAAGATACAGTAGCGGGAATACGCGAGCAGTACTTC
TRBD2	15	TRBV6-5	TRBJ2-5	CASSRLGLAGGAQYF	TGTGCCAGCAGCCGCCTGGGACTAGCGGGAGGGGCCCAGTACTTC
TRBD2	16	TRBV9	TRBJ2-7	CASSVAARGVVYEQYF	TGTGCCAGCAGCGTAGCCGCCCGGGGGGTGGTCTACGAGCAGTACTTC
TRBD2	15	TRBV7-9	TRBJ2-7	CASSQTSAGVYEQYF	TGTGCCAGCAGCCAAACCAGCGCGGGAGTGTACGAGCAGTACTTC
TRBD2	17	TRBV18	TRBJ2-5	CASSPPGLAGGQETQYF	TGTGCCAGCTCACCACCGGGACTAGCGGGGGGGCAAGAGACCCAGTACTTC
TRBD1	13	TRBV28	TRBJ1-2	CASRPGTAYGYTF	TGTGCCAGCAGACCCGGGACAGCATATGGCTACACCTTC
-	14	TRBV27	TRBJ1-5	CASSLLASNQPQHF	TGTGCCAGCAGTTTATTGGCTAGCAATCAGCCCCAGCATTTT
TRBD1	14	TRBV6-1	TRBJ2-7	CASSEQGVPYEQYF	TGTGCCAGCAGTGAACAGGGGGTCCCCTACGAGCAGTACTTC
-	14	TRBV21-1	TRBJ1-2	CASSKQGSNYGYTF	TGTGCCAGCAGCAAGCAGGGGTCTAACTATGGCTACACCTTC
TRBD2	17	TRBV5-4	TRBJ2-2	CASSSPLAGAAWGELFF	TGTGCCAGCAGCTCACCACTAGCGGGAGCGGCATGGGGGGAGCTGTTTTTT
TRBD1	15	TRBV5-6	TRBJ1-5	CASSLGGTGIQPQHF	TGTGCCAGCAGCTTGGGGGGGACAGGGATTCAGCCCCAGCATTTT
TRBD2	15	TRBV28	TRBJ2-1	CASSLLSGGAREQFF	TGTGCCAGCAGTTTGTTAAGCGGGGGGGCGCGTGAGCAGTTCTTC
TRBD1	15	TRBV30	TRBJ1-6	CAWSSGQGADSPLHF	TGTGCCTGGAGTTCCGGACAGGGGGCGGATTCACCCCTCCACTTT
TRBD2	15	TRBV9	TRBJ2-7	CASSPGTSGSYEQYF	TGTGCCAGCAGCCCCGGGACTAGCGGCTCCTACGAGCAGTACTTC
-	17	TRBV18	TRBJ2-1	CASSPTRLGGRGGEQFF	TGTGCCAGCTCACCGACCCGACTAGGCGGGAGAGGGGGTGAGCAGTTCTTC
-	14	TRBV7-6	TRBJ1-4	CASSLNDAREKLFF	TGTGCCAGCAGCTTAAACGATGCGAGGGAAAAACTGTTTTTT
TRBD2	15	TRBV11-3	TRBJ2-3	CASSLSPGGQYTQYF	TGTGCCAGCAGCTTATCCCCGGGGGGGCAATATACGCAGTATTTT
TRBD2	15	TRBV19	TRBJ2-1	CASSIGTSGSDEQFF	TGTGCCAGTAGTATTGGGACGAGCGGGAGCGATGAGCAGTTCTTC
-	13	TRBV11-3	TRBJ2-3	CASSLERGDTQYF	TGTGCCAGCAGCTTAGAAAGGGGCGATACGCAGTATTTT
-	14	TRBV6-6	TRBJ2-2	CASSYSEPAGELFF	TGTGCCAGCAGTTACTCGGAGCCGGCCGGGGAGCTGTTTTTT
-	15	TRBV4-3	TRBJ1-1	CASSSTGKGNTEAFF	TGCGCCAGCAGCTCAACAGGGAAGGGGAACACTGAAGCTTTCTTT
-	15	TRBV18	TRBJ2-3	CASSPPQAGTDTQYF	TGTGCCAGCTCACCACCTCAGGCTGGGACAGATACGCAGTATTTT
TRBD2	14	TRBV11-3	TRBJ2-7	CASSPSGRAREQYF	TGTGCCAGCAGTCCAAGCGGGAGGGCCAGGGAGCAGTACTTC
-	15	TRBV18	TRBJ2-2	CASSPRSKSLGELFF	TGTGCCAGCTCACCACGTTCTAAGAGTCTCGGGGAGCTGTTTTTT
-	13	TRBV29-1	TRBJ2-2	CSVVAQNTGELFF	TGCAGCGTTGTAGCGCAGAACACCGGGGAGCTGTTTTTT
-	12	TRBV4-2	TRBJ2-7	CASSQEAGEQYF	TGTGCCAGCAGCCAAGAGGCGGGCGAGCAGTACTTC
-	15	TRBV7-9	TRBJ2-3	CASSFTSGSTDTQYF	TGTGCCAGCAGCTTCACCAGCGGCTCCACAGATACGCAGTATTTT
TRBD1	14	TRBV18	TRBJ1-2	CASSPSRDSYGYTF	TGTGCCAGCTCACCAAGCAGGGACAGCTATGGCTACACCTTC
-	15	TRBV19	TRBJ2-2	CASSMSLYYTGELFF	TGTGCCAGTAGTATGAGCCTATATTACACCGGGGAGCTGTTTTTT
-	16	TRBV7-9	TRBJ2-3	CASTPRRPGEEDTQYF	TGTGCCAGCACCCCCCGGCGGCCAGGGGAAGAAGATACGCAGTATTTT
-	15	TRBV6-6	TRBJ2-3	CASSVQGPATDTQYF	TGTGCCAGCAGTGTTCAGGGCCCCGCAACAGATACGCAGTATTTT
TRBD2	15	TRBV28	TRBJ2-1	CASSLWASGGNEQFF	TGTGCCAGCAGTTTGTGGGCTAGCGGTGGTAATGAGCAGTTCTTC
-	16	TRBV6-1	TRBJ1-1	CASSEAWAGRDTEAFF	TGTGCCAGCAGTGAAGCATGGGCGGGACGGGACACTGAAGCTTTCTTT
-	15	TRBV10-3	TRBJ1-4	CAISDPGWGNEKLFF	TGTGCCATCAGTGACCCAGGGTGGGGTAATGAAAAACTGTTTTTT
-	15	TRBV6-5	TRBJ2-7	CASTQRTVGAYEQYF	TGTGCCAGCACCCAACGGACAGTGGGCGCCTACGAGCAGTACTTC
-	17	TRBV7-8	TRBJ2-7	CASSLAPANLPSYEQYF	TGTGCCAGCAGCTTAGCACCCGCGAACCTCCCCTCCTACGAGCAGTACTTC
TRBD1	12	TRBV7-2	TRBJ2-7	CASSSQQGKQYF	TGTGCCAGCAGCTCGCAACAGGGGAAGCAGTACTTC
-	15	TRBV6-5	TRBJ1-6	CASSYSAGGDSPLHF	TGTGCCAGCAGTTACTCGGCTGGCGGGGACTCACCCCTCCACTTT